This T cell receptor beta chain originates from a study of T cells in localized non-small cell lung cancer. Concerning this clone: No antigen is known for it.

This table comes from immunoSEQ multiplex PCR, and its TCRdb copy is limited to in-frame clones, with some not included. The sample carries 1,000 to 1,500 clones, nearly 20% recorded once. Trimming cost V 2 bases and J 0 bases, with 10 bases left between them. There are 15 residues in the CDR3. Germline V lookup: CDR1 MDHEN, CDR2 SYDVKM. Whole-study findings and limits: Adjacent uninvolved lung had the highest clonality, suggesting focused antigen responses. Elevated circulating T cell density in blood was associated with longer overall survival. Owing to sequencing of a solitary tumor region, heterogeneity cannot be discounted. Across samples, adjacent lung featured a median roughly 56 of the top 100 tumor clones.

J is TRBJ1-1 and V is TRBV28; D is uncertain. The source of this sequence is a male donor aged 60 or over with stage I lung adenocarcinoma. Sequencing used normal lung tissue next to the tumor, obtained before any cancer treatment. The CDR3: CASSLLSTMNTEAFF. CDR3 bases: TGTGCCAGCAGTTTACTATCCACCATGAACACTGAAGCTTTCTTT.